The 7 T cell receptor beta chains reported below all come from one sample, sequenced in a study of beta chain features in type 1 diabetes. Findings of the study overall: Type 1 diabetes patients had moderately but significantly shorter TCRB CDR3s in all four CD4+ subsets.

Every isolated RNA sample was fully reverse transcribed, so sequencing captured expressed TCRB transcripts. Assay used: immunoSEQ multiplex PCR; TCRdb lists only in-frame clones, some missing. The sample lists under 300,000 clones; approximately 15% were seen once. Their recognized antigens are unknown. Sequenced: naive CD4+ T cells from blood. The receptors shown here come from a young man with type 1 diabetes.

This clone has just a few counts. V is TRBV5-6 and J is TRBJ1-4; 7 nucleotides align to TRBD1. The junction had 10 bases not matched to a gene; V was cut back by 4 bases and J by 7 bases. The germline gives CDR1 SGHDT, CDR2 YYEEEE. CDR3 length: 15 amino acids. For the CDR3, the DNA is TGTGCCAGCAGCCCATCGACAGGGTTTAGTGAAAAACTGTTTTTT. Its translation: CASSPSTGFSEKLFF.

Only a few counts were recorded for this clone. The chain couples TRBV5-4 to TRBJ2-1; perhaps TRBD2 as D (6 bases). V shed 0 bases and J shed 4 bases, with 11 bases lying between them. The germline CDR1 and CDR2 sequences are SGHNT and YYREEE (reference sequence). CDR3 length: 15 amino acids. CDR3 DNA: TGTGCCAGCAGCTTGGAGCGGGCGGAATACAATGAGCAGTTCTTC. Protein: CASSLERAEYNEQFF. Based on the CDR3 plus reference TRBV5-4 and TRBJ2-1, the full variable domain is ETGVTQSPTHLIKTRGQQVTLRCSSQSGHNTVSWYQQALGQGPQFIFQYYREEENGRGNFPPRFSGLQFPNYSSELNVNALELDDSALYLCASSLERAEYNEQFFGPGTRLTVL.

This clone was recorded a few times. The J gene is TRBJ2-7, the V gene TRBV18, with TRBD2 matching 8 bases. The CDR3 contains 13 residues. Germline-derived CDR1 and CDR2 are KGHSH and LQKENI. With V trimmed by 3 bases and J by 4 bases, 2 bases remained unmatched. CDR3 DNA: TGTGCCAGCTCACCGGCTAGCGGGTACGAGCAGTACTTC. Translated, it gives CASSPASGYEQYF.

This clone has a handful of counts. V and J are TRBV7-9 and TRBJ2-6, with 9 bases that match TRBD1. This CDR3 has 19 amino acids. V lost 5 bases to trimming and J lost 4 bases; unmatched junction nucleotides: 15. Germline V gene sequence: CDR1 SEHNR, CDR2 FQNEAQ (reference sequence). The CDR3 DNA reads as TGTGCCAGCAGCCGCTACTTGCTGGGACAGGGCACAGGGGCCAACGTCCTGACTTTC. Encoded protein: CASSRYLLGQGTGANVLTF.

The chain carries TRBV7-9 and TRBJ2-2; weak D call: TRBD1 (6 bases). Deletions cut 5 bases from V and 2 bases from J, with 15 bases between. This CDR3 is 16 amino acids long. CDR1 and CDR2 (germline): SEHNR, FQNEAQ (reference sequence). The CDR3 nucleotides read TGTGCCAGCAGCCGCCGAGGGGGTCTTAACACCGGGGAGCTGTTTTTT. Its translation: CASSRRGGLNTGELFF.

This clone was observed a handful of times. The chain uses TRBV19 and TRBJ2-2; D possibly corresponds to TRBD2 (5 bases). This CDR3 spans 15 amino acids. Germline V gene sequence: CDR1 LNHDA, CDR2 SQIVND (reference sequence). With 7 bases removed from V and 2 bases from J, the gap between germline ends came to 14 bases. The CDR3 loop is CASTPRATNTGELFF. CDR3 coding DNA: TGTGCCAGTACCCCGCGGGCGACTAACACCGGGGAGCTGTTTTTT.

The gene calls are TRBV11-3 and TRBJ2-2; a possible D gene is TRBD2 (6 bases). Germline V gene lookup returns CDR1 SGHNT and CDR2 YENEEA. The germline V and J ends were trimmed by 5 bases and 7 bases, with 14 bases remaining between them. The CDR3 loop spans 14 amino acids. CDR3 nucleotides: TGTGCCAGCAGCGCCGGGACTCATGGCGGGGAGCTGTTTTTT. It encodes CASSAGTHGGELFF.